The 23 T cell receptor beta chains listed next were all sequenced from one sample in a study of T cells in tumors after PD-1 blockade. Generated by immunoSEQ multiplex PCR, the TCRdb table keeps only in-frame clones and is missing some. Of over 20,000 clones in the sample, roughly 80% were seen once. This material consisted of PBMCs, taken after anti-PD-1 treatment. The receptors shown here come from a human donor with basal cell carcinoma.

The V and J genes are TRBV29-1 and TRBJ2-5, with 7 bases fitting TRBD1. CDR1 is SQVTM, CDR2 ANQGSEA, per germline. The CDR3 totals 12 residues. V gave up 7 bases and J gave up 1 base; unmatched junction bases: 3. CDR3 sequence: CSGGTAQETQYF. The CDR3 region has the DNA TGCAGCGGGGGGACAGCCCAAGAGACCCAGTACTTC.

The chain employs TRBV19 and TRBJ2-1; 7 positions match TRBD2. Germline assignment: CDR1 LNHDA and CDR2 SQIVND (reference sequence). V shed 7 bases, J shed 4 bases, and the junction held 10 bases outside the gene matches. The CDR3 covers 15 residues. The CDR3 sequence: CASTNGRGVYNEQFF. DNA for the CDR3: TGTGCCAGTACCAATGGGAGGGGTGTTTACAATGAGCAGTTCTTC.

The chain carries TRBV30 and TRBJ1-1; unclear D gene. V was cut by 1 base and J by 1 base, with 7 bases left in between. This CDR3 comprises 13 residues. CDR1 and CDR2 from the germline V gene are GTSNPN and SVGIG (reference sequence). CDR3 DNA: TGTGCCTGGAGTGGGCAGGCGAACACTGAAGCTTTCTTT. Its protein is CAWSGQANTEAFF.

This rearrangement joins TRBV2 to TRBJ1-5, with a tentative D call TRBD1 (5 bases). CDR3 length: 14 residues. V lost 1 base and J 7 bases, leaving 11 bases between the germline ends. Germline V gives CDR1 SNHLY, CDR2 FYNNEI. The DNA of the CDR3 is TGTGCCAGCAGTGAAGGGTCGCCAGGGCAGCCCCAGCATTTT. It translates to CASSEGSPGQPQHF.

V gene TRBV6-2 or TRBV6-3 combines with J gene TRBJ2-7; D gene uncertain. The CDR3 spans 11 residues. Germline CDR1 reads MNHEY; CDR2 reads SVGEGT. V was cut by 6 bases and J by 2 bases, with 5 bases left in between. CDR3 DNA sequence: TGTGCCAGCAGCATCGCCTACGAGCAGTACTTC. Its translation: CASSIAYEQYF.

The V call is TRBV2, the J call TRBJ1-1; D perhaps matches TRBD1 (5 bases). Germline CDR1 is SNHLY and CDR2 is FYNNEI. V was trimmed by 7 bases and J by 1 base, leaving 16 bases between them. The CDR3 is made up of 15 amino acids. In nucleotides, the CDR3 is TGTGCCAGCACTCCAGGGCAAGTAGGGAACACTGAAGCTTTCTTT. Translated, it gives CASTPGQVGNTEAFF. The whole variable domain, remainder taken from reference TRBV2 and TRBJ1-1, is EPEVTQTPSHQVTQMGQEVILRCVPISNHLYFYWYRQILGQKVEFLVSFYNNEISEKSEIFDDQFSVERPDGSNFTLKIRSTKLEDSAMYFCASTPGQVGNTEAFFGQGTRLTVV.

The CDR3 sequence is CASSQRRGQAYGYTF. The CDR3 DNA is TGTGCCAGCAGCCAACGCAGGGGGCAGGCCTATGGCTACACCTTC. The V and J genes are TRBV3-1 (or the pseudogene TRBV3-2) and TRBJ1-2; 8 bases match TRBD1. The CDR3 is made up of 15 amino acids. V was clipped by 2 bases and J by 4 bases; unmatched bases: 6. Germline CDR1 reads LGHDT; CDR2 reads YNNKEL (reference sequence).

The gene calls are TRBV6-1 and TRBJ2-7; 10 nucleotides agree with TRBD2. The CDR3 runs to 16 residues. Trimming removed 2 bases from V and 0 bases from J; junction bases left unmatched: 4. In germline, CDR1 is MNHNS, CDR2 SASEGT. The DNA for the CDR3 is TGTGCCAGCAGTGAAAAAACTAGCGGGGCCTCCTACGAGCAGTACTTC. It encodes CASSEKTSGASYEQYF.

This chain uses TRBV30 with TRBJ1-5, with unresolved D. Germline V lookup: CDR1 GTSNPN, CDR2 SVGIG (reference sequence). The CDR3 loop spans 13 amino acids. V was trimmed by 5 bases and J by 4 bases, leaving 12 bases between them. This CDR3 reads CAWSVGWNQPQHF. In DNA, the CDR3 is TGTGCCTGGTCCGTGGGGTGGAATCAGCCCCAGCATTTT.

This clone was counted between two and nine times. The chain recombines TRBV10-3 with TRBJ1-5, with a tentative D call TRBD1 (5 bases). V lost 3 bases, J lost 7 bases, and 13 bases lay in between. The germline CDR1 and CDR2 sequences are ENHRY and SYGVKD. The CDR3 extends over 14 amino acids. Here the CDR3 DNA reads TGTGCCATCAGTGATAATGGGGCTTGGCAGCCCCAGCATTTT. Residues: CAISDNGAWQPQHF.

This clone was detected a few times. The CDR3: CASSQITGRVYSPLHF. For the CDR3, the DNA is TGCGCCAGCAGCCAAATAACGGGACGGGTCTATTCACCCCTCCACTTT. J is TRBJ1-6 and V is TRBV4-1, with a tentative D call TRBD1 (5 bases). The CDR3 totals 16 residues. CDR1 and CDR2 from the germline V gene are MGHRA and YSYEKL. Between the trimmed V and J ends, which lost 2 bases and 8 bases, there was a span of 16 bases.

The CDR3 DNA reads TGTGCAAGTCTTGACTGCTCCTATAATTCACCCCTCCACTTT. Protein product: CASLDCSYNSPLHF. The rearrangement joins TRBV12-2 to TRBJ1-6. TRBV12-2 is a listed pseudogene. The CDR3 length is 14 residues.

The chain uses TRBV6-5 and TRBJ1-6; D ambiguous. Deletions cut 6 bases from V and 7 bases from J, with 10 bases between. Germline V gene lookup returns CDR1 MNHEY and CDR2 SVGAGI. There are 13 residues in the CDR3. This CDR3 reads CASRIGGNSPLHF. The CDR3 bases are TGTGCCAGCAGGATAGGTGGCAATTCACCCCTCCACTTT.

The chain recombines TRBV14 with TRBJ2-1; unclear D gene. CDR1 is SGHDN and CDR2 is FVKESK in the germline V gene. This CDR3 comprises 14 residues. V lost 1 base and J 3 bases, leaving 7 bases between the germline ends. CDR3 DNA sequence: TGTGCCAGCAGCCAAGCTCTATTCTACAATGAGCAGTTCTTC. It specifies CASSQALFYNEQFF. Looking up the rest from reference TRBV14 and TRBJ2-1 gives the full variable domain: EAGVTQFPSHSVIEKGQTVTLRCDPISGHDNLYWYRRVMGKEIKFLLHFVKESKQDESGMPNNRFLAERTGGTYSTLKVQPAELEDSGVYFCASSQALFYNEQFFGPGTRLTVL.

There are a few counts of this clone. CDR3 in amino acids: CASSGYTAPWDNSPLHF. The CDR3 coding sequence is TGTGCCAGCAGCGGATACACAGCCCCCTGGGATAATTCACCCCTCCACTTT. The V and J genes are TRBV13 and TRBJ1-6; D uncertain. The CDR3 runs 17 residues. Trimming left V 5 bases short and J 5 bases short, with 19 bases between. CDR1 is PRHDT, CDR2 FYEKMQ, per germline (reference sequence).

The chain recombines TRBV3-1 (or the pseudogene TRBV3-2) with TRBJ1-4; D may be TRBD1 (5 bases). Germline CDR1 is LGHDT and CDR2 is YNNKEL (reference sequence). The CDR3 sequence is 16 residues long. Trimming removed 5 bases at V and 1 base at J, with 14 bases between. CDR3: CASSLRDQGTNEKLFF. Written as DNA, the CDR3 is TGTGCCAGCAGCTTACGGGACCAAGGAACTAATGAAAAACTGTTTTTT.

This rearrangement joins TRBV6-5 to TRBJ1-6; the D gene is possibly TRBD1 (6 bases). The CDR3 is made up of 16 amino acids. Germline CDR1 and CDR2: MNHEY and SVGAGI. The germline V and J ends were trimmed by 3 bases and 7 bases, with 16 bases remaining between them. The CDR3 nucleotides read TGTGCCAGCAGTTATCGGGCAGGGGCCGGCAATTCACCCCTCCACTTT. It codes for CASSYRAGAGNSPLHF.

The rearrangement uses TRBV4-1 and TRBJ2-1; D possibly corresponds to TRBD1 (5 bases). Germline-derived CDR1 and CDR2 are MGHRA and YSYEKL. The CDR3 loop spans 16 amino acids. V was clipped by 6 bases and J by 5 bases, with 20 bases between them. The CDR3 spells CASRLIGVHPHNEQFF. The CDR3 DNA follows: TGCGCCAGCAGACTGATAGGGGTTCATCCCCACAATGAGCAGTTCTTC.

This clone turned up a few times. The CDR3 spells CASSPGQANTEAFF. In DNA, the CDR3 is TGTGCCAGCAGCCCCGGACAGGCGAACACTGAAGCTTTCTTT. The chain uses TRBV13 and TRBJ1-1; TRBD1 matches at 7 bases. CDR3 length equals 14 residues. Trimming cost V 5 bases and J 1 base; bases outside gene matches: 4. Germline CDR1 is PRHDT and CDR2 is FYEKMQ (reference sequence).

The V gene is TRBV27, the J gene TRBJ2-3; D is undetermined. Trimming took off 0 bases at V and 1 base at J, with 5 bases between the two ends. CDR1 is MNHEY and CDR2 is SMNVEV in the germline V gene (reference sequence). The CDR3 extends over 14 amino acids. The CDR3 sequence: CASSLSIRTDTQYF. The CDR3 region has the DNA TGTGCCAGCAGTTTATCGATCCGCACAGATACGCAGTATTTT.

CDR3 nucleotide sequence: TGCGCCAGCAGCCCGAGGGTCGAGGGAGGAGGTGGCTACACCTTC. Amino acid sequence: CASSPRVEGGGGYTF. The chain uses TRBV5-1 and TRBJ1-2; D unresolved. Trimming took 4 bases from V and 7 from J, leaving 20 bases between them. The CDR3 covers 15 residues. Germline CDR1 SGHRS, CDR2 YFSETQ.

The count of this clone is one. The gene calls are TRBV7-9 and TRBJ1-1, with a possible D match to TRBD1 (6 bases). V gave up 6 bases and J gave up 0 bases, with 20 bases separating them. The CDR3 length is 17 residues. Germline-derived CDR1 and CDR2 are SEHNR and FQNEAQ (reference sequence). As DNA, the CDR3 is TGTGCCAGCAGTTATCCCCCGGGGGCCGGGATGAACACTGAAGCTTTCTTT. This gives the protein CASSYPPGAGMNTEAFF.

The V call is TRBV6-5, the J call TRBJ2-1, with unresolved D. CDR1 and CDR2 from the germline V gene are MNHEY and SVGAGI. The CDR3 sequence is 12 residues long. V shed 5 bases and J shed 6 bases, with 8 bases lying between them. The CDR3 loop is CASSPLGNEQFF. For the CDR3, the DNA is TGTGCCAGCAGTCCCCTGGGCAATGAGCAGTTCTTC.